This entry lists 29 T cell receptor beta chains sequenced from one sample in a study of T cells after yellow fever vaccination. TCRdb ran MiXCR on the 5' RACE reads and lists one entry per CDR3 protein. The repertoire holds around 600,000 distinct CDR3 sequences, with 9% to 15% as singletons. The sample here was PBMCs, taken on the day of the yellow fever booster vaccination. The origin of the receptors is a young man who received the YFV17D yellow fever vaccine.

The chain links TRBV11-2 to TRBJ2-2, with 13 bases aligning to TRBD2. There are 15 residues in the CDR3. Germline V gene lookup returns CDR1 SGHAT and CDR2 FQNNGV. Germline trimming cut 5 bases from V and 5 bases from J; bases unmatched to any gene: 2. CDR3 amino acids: CASSATSGRTGELFF. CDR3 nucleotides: TGTGCCAGCAGCGCGACTAGCGGGAGGACCGGGGAGCTGTTTTTT.

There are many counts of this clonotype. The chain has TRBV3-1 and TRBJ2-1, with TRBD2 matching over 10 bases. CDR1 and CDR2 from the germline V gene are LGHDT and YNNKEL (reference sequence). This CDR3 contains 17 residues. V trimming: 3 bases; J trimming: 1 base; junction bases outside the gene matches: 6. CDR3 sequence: CASSQTGTSVSYNEQFF. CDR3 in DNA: TGTGCCAGCAGCCAGACCGGGACTAGCGTTTCCTACAATGAGCAGTTCTTC.

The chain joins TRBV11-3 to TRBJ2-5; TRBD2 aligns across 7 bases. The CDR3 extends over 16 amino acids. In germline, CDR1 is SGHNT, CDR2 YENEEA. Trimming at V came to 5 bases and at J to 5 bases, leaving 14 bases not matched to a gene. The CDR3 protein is CASSQGKGSGIETQYF. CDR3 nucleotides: TGTGCCAGCAGCCAAGGGAAGGGGAGCGGGATCGAGACCCAGTACTTC.

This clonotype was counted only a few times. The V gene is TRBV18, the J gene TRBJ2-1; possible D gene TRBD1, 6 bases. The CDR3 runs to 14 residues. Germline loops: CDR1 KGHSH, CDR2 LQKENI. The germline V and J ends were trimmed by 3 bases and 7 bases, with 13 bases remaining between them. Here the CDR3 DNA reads TGTGCCAGCTCACCTGGGACACCGCCTAATGAGCAGTTCTTC. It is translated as CASSPGTPPNEQFF.

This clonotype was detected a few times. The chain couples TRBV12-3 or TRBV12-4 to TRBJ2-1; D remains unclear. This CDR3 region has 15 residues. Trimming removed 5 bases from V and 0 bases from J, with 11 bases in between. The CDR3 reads CASSHSRSSYNEQFF. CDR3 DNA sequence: TGTGCCAGCAGTCATAGTCGGAGCTCCTACAATGAGCAGTTCTTC.

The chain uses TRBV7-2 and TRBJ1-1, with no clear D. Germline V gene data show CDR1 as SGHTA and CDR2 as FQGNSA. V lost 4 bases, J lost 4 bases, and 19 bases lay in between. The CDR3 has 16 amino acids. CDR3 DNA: TGTGCCAGCAGCTGGCTGGAGGGAATTGTTGGCACTGAAGCTTTCTTT. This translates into CASSWLEGIVGTEAFF.

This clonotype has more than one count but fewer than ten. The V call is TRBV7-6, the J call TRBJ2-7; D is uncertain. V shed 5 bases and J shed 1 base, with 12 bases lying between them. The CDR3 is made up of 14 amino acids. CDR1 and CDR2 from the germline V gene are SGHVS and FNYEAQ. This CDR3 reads CASSPSQPSYEQYF. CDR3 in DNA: TGTGCCAGCAGCCCTAGTCAGCCTTCCTACGAGCAGTACTTC. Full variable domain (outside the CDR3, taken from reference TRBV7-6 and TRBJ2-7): GAGVSQSPRYKVTKRGQDVALRCDPISGHVSLYWYRQALGQGPEFLTYFNYEAQQDKSGLPNDRFSAERPEGSISTLTIQRTEQRDSAMYRCASSPSQPSYEQYFGPGTRLTVT.

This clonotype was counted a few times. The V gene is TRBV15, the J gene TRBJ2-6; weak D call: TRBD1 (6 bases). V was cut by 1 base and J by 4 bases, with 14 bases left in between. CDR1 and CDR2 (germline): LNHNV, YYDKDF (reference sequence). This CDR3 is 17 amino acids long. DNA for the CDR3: TGTGCCACCAGCAGAGTGCCAGGGGTTATGGGGGCCAACGTCCTGACTTTC. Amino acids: CATSRVPGVMGANVLTF.

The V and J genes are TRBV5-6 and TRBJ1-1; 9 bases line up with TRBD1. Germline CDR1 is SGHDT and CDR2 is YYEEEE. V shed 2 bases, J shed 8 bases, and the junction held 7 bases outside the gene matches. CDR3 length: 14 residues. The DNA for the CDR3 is TGTGCCAGCAGCTTACGTAGTGGACAGGGGGAAGCTTTCTTT. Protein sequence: CASSLRSGQGEAFF.

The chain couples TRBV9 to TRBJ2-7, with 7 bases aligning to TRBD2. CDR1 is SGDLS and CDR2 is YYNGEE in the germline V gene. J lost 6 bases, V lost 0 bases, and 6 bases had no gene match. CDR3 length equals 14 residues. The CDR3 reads CASSVGAAGREQYF. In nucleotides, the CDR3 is TGTGCCAGCAGCGTAGGGGCAGCGGGGCGCGAGCAGTACTTC.

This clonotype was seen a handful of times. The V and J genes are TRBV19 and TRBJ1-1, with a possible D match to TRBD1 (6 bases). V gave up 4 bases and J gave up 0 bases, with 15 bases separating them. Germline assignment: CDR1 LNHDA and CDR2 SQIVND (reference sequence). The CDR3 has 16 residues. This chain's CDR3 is CASSTAGTLMNTEAFF. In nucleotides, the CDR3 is TGTGCCAGTAGTACAGCCGGGACACTCATGAACACTGAAGCTTTCTTT. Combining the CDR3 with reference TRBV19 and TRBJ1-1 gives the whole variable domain DGGITQSPKYLFRKEGQNVTLSCEQNLNHDAMYWYRQDPGQGLRLIYYSQIVNDFQKGDIAEGYSVSREKKESFPLTVTSAQKNPTAFYLCASSTAGTLMNTEAFFGQGTRLTVV.

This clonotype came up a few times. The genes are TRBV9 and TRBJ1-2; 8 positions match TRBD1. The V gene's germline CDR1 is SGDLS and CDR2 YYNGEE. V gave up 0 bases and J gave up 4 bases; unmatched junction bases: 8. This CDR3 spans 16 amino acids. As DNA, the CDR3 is TGTGCCAGCAGCGTAGGGCTCCTGGACAGGGCCTATGGCTACACCTTC. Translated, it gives CASSVGLLDRAYGYTF.

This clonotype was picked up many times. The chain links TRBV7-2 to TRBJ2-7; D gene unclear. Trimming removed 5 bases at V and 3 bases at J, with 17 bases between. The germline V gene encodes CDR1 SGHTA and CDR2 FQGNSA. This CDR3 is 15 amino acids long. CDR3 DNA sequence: TGTGCCAGCAGCCTCTCTGGGCTAGAAGGCTACGAGCAGTACTTC. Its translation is CASSLSGLEGYEQYF. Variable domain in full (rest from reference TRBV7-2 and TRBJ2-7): GAGVSQSPSNKVTEKGKDVELRCDPISGHTALYWYRQSLGQGLEFLIYFQGNSAPDKSGLPSDRFSAERTGGSVSTLTIQRTQQEDSAVYLCASSLSGLEGYEQYFGPGTRLTVT.

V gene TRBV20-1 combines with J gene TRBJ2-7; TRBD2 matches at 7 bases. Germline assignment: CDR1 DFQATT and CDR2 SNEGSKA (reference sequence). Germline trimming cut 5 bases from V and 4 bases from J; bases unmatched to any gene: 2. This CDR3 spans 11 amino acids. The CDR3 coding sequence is TGCAGTGCTGTTAGCGGGTACGAGCAGTACTTC. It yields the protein CSAVSGYEQYF.

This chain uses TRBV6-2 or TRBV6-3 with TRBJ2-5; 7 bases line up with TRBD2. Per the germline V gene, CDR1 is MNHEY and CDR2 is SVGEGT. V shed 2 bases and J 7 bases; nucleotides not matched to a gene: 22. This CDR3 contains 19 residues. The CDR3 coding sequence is TGTGCCAGCAGTTACGATTCTAGCGGACCGAATCTCCCAACGGGGACCCAGTACTTC. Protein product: CASSYDSSGPNLPTGTQYF.

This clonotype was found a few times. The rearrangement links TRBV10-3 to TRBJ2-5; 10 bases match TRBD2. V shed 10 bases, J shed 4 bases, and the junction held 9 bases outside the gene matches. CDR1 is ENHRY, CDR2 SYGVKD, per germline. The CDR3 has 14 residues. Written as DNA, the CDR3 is TGTGCCACATTAGCGGGAGGAGCAGGAGAGACCCAGTACTTC. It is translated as CATLAGGAGETQYF.

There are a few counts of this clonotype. CDR3 loop: CAISEGQGGGYTF. CDR3 nucleotide sequence: TGTGCCATCAGTGAGGGACAGGGAGGTGGCTACACCTTC. The chain recombines TRBV10-3 with TRBJ1-2; TRBD1 aligns across 8 bases. Germline CDR1 and CDR2: ENHRY and SYGVKD. V shed 2 bases and J 7 bases; nucleotides not matched to a gene: 3. The CDR3 spans 13 residues.

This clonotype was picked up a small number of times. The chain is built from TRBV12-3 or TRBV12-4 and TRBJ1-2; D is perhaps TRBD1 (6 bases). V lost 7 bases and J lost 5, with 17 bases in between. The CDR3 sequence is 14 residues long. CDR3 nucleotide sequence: TGTGCCAGCACCCCCCCGACAGGACCTTATGGCTACACCTTC. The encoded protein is CASTPPTGPYGYTF.

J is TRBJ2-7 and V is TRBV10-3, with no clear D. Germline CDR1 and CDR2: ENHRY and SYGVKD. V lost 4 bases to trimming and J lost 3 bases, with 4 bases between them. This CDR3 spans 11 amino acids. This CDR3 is CAISAGYEQYF. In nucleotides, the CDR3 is TGTGCCATCAGTGCTGGCTACGAGCAGTACTTC.

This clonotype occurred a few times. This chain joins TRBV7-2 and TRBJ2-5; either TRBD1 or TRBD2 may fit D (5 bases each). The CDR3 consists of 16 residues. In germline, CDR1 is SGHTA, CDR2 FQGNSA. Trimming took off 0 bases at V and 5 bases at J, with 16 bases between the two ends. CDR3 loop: CASSLASARAGETQYF. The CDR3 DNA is TGTGCCAGCAGCTTAGCGTCGGCCAGGGCGGGCGAGACCCAGTACTTC.

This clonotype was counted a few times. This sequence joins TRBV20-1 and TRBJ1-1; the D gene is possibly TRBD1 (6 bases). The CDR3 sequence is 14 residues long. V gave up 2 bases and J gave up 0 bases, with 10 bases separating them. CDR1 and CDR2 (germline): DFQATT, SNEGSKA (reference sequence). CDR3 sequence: CSARRGQMNTEAFF. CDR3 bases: TGCAGTGCTAGACGTGGACAGATGAACACTGAAGCTTTCTTT.

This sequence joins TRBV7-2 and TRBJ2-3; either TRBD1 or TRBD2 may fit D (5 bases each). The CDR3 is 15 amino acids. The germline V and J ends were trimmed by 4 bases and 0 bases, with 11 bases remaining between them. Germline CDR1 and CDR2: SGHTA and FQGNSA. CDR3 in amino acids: CASSSRGLSTDTQYF. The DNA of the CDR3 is TGTGCCAGCAGCTCGAGGGGTCTTAGCACAGATACGCAGTATTTT.

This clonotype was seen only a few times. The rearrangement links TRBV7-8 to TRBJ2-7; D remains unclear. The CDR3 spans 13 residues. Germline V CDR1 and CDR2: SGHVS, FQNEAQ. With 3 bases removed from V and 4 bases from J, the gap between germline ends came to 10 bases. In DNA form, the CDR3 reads TGTGCCAGCAGCTTCAATGGGGTTTACGAGCAGTACTTC. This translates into CASSFNGVYEQYF.

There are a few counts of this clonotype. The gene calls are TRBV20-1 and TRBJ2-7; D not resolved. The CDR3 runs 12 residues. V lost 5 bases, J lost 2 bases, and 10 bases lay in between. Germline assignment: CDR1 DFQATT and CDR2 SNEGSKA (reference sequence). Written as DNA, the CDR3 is TGCAGTGCTTCGACCTTAACCTACGAGCAGTACTTC. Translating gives CSASTLTYEQYF.

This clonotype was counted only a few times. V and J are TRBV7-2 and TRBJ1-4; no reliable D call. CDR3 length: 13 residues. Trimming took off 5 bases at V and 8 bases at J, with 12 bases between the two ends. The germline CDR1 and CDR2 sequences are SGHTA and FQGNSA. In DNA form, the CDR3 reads TGTGCCAGCAGCCGCCTTGCGCGAGAAAAACTGTTTTTT. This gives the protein CASSRLAREKLFF. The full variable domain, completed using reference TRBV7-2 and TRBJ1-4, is GAGVSQSPSNKVTEKGKDVELRCDPISGHTALYWYRQSLGQGLEFLIYFQGNSAPDKSGLPSDRFSAERTGGSVSTLTIQRTQQEDSAVYLCASSRLAREKLFFGSGTQLSVL.

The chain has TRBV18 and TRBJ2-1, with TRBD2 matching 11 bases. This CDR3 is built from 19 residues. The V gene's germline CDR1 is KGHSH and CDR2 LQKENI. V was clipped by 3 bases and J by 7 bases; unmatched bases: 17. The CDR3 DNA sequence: TGTGCCAGCTCACCCGCCTTACTCATTACTAGCGGGAGATCAAATGAGCAGTTCTTC. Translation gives CASSPALLITSGRSNEQFF.

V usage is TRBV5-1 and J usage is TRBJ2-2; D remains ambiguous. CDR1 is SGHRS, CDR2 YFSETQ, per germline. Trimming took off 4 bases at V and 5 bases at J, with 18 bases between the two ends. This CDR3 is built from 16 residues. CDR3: CASSLTLGKETGELFF. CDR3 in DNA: TGCGCCAGCAGCCTAACCCTGGGGAAGGAGACCGGGGAGCTGTTTTTT.

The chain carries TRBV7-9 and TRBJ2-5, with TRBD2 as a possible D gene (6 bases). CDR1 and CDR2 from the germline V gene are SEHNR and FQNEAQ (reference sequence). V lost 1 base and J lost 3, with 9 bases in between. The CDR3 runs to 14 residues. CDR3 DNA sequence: TGTGCCAGCAGCTTAGTCACGGGGGAAGAGACCCAGTACTTC. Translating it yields CASSLVTGEETQYF.

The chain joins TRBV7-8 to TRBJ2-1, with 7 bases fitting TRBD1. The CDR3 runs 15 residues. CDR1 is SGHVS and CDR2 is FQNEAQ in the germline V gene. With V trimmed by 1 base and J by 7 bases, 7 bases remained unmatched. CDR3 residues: CASSLEVTGHNEQFF. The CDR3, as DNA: TGTGCCAGCAGCTTAGAGGTGACAGGGCATAATGAGCAGTTCTTC. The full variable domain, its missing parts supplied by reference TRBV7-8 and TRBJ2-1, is GAGVSQSPRYKVAKRGQDVALRCDPISGHVSLFWYQQALGQGPEFLTYFQNEAQLDKSGLPSDRFFAERPEGSVSTLKIQRTQQEDSAVYLCASSLEVTGHNEQFFGPGTRLTVL.